The 9 T cell receptor beta chains reported below all come from one sample, sequenced in a study of human T cells and chemical hapten exposure. TCRdb re-called the 5' RACE reads with MiXCR, one entry per CDR3 protein. The data contain about 140,000 distinct CDR3 sequences, about 4.3% of them singletons. Researchers extracted total RNA from unfractionated whole blood. The receptors were gathered from a female donor in good health.

This clonotype occurred many times. The V and J genes are TRBV4-2 and TRBJ2-2; D perhaps matches TRBD2 (5 bases). The CDR3 has 15 residues. Germline CDR1 is LGHNA and CDR2 is YNFKEQ. V lost 3 bases and J 6 bases, leaving 14 bases between the germline ends. CDR3 sequence: CASSQGDAGAGELFF. In DNA form, the CDR3 reads TGTGCCAGCAGCCAGGGTGACGCCGGGGCCGGGGAGCTGTTTTTT.

The gene calls are TRBV2 and TRBJ1-6; D gene uncertain. Trimming stripped 6 bases from V and 6 bases from J, with 15 bases between. The germline V gene encodes CDR1 SNHLY and CDR2 FYNNEI. This CDR3 spans 15 amino acids. This CDR3 reads CASRSTGECNSPLHF. CDR3 in DNA: TGTGCCAGCAGGTCTACCGGAGAGTGTAATTCACCCCTCCACTTT.

There are many counts of this clonotype. The chain is built from TRBV12-3 or TRBV12-4 and TRBJ2-3; D is possibly TRBD2 (5 bases). The V end lost 2 bases, the J end lost 4 bases, and 10 bases lay between the germline ends. CDR3 length equals 14 residues. The CDR3, as DNA: TGTGCCAGCAGTTTAAACCAAGCGGCAGATACGCAGTATTTT. It translates to CASSLNQAADTQYF.

This clonotype was detected ten times or more. The V gene is TRBV5-1, the J gene TRBJ1-1; D unresolved. The CDR3 has 13 residues. Germline values: CDR1 SGHRS, CDR2 YFSETQ. The V end lost 0 bases, the J end lost 5 bases, and 8 bases lay between the germline ends. Here the CDR3 DNA reads TGCGCCAGCAGCTTGGACGGAAAAACTGAAGCTTTCTTT. It translates to CASSLDGKTEAFF.

Ten or more counts support this clonotype. The chain has TRBV6-5 and TRBJ1-1; the D is unclear. Germline V gives CDR1 MNHEY, CDR2 SVGAGI. The CDR3 has 14 amino acids. V shed 5 bases and J shed 0 bases, with 10 bases lying between them. CDR3 coding DNA: TGTGCCAGCAGTCCCGACGCCGTGAACACTGAAGCTTTCTTT. It codes for CASSPDAVNTEAFF.

This clonotype was found many times. One end of the junction varies from germline; a read error may be responsible. The V gene is TRBV5-6, the J gene TRBJ1-1; no clear D. The CDR3 has 15 residues. CDR1 is SGHDT, CDR2 YYEEEE, per germline. CDR3 loop: CASSFRLSLRTEALF. In DNA form, the CDR3 reads TGTGCCAGCAGCTTCCGGTTGTCTCTTCGGACTGAAGCTCTCTTT.

In its sample, this clonotype was seen many times. The rearrangement links TRBV18 to TRBJ2-5; a weak D match, TRBD1 (5 bases). This CDR3 has 17 amino acids. Germline V gene lookup returns CDR1 KGHSH and CDR2 LQKENI. Deletions cut 0 bases from V and 5 bases from J, with 19 bases between. DNA of the CDR3: TGTGCCAGCTCACCACCGAACAGGCGTCTTAGTTCGGAGACCCAGTACTTC. Translated, it gives CASSPPNRRLSSETQYF.

This clonotype was observed at least ten times. The chain joins TRBV4-1 to TRBJ1-1; perhaps TRBD1 as D (5 bases). V was shortened by 3 bases and J by 3 bases, with 20 bases between the two germline ends. This CDR3 spans 17 amino acids. The germline V gene encodes CDR1 MGHRA and CDR2 YSYEKL. CDR3 nucleotides: TGCGCCAGCAGCCAGCTCATCAGGGTTCGTACGTACACTGAAGCTTTCTTT. Its protein is CASSQLIRVRTYTEAFF.

This clonotype has a count of ten or more. The chain employs TRBV5-6 and TRBJ2-5; D may be TRBD2 (6 bases). The V gene lost 0 bases and the J gene lost 1 base, with 16 bases spanning the gap. The CDR3 covers 17 residues. Germline assignment: CDR1 SGHDT and CDR2 YYEEEE. The CDR3 sequence is CASSLDYGLPSQETQYF. Written as DNA, the CDR3 is TGTGCCAGCAGCTTGGATTACGGACTACCCTCCCAAGAGACCCAGTACTTC.